The T cell receptor (beta chain) under discussion was sequenced for a study of T-cell memory formation after mild COVID-19. This clonotype has at least ten counts. Its specificity is not known. Overall study results and limits: The authors did not confirm SARS-CoV-2 specificity of second-wave clones peaking day 37. Most CD4+ clones that shrank were in CM and EM, while CD8+ ones turned up in EMRA. The study detected some responding clones in pre-infection memory, suggesting cross-reactive memory joined.

Germline assignment: CDR1 SGHRS and CDR2 YFSETQ. V lost 2 bases to trimming and J lost 0 bases, with 13 bases between them. The CDR3 is 16 residues long. TCR alpha and TCR beta cDNA libraries carrying sample barcodes and UMIs came from 5'RACE with constant-segment primers. TCRdb reprocessed the 5' RACE reads with MiXCR, giving one entry per CDR3 protein. Among approximately 150,000 distinct CDR3 sequences, roughly 6.2% were seen once, and the ten largest hold 2% to 2.5%. The chain joins TRBV5-1 to TRBJ2-3; TRBD1 might be the D (6 bases). Material: PBMCs or a T cell subset sorted from them (not recorded which). The sequence was obtained from an adult woman who had mild COVID-19 (a few samples of this study predate the infection). Cell type and time point are not known. In DNA form, the CDR3 reads TGCGCCAGCAGCTTCCCGACAGGAGCGAGCACAGATACGCAGTATTTT. Its protein is CASSFPTGASTDTQYF.